A single sample gave rise to the 10 T cell receptor beta chains below, sequenced in a study of T cell repertoires in cytomegalovirus infection (dated by TCRdb to the late 2010s). The data were produced on an Illumina HiSeq 1500. TCRdb took the public reads, trimmed them with fastp at Q25, ran MiXCR for clone calling and kept in-frame beta chains. Every entry covers one CDR3 protein and lists the most common genes and DNA from its rows. Counted in this sample were around 210,000 distinct CDR3 sequences; about 7% of them appeared once. The top ten clonotypes cover around 6.5% of the sample. The source material was PBMCs. These receptors were collected from a human donor in good health (CMV status not recorded). Some clones in this sample may be carry-over from other donors' samples.

V and J are TRBV18 and TRBJ1-5, with a tentative D call TRBD1 (5 bases). Trimming shortened V by 4 bases and J by 4 bases, and 11 bases separated the two germline ends. Germline CDR1 KGHSH, CDR2 LQKENI. This CDR3 has 14 amino acids. The CDR3 here is CASSRGPRNQPQHF. DNA of the CDR3: TGTGCCAGCTCACGGGGCCCACGTAATCAGCCCCAGCATTTT.

This clonotype was seen at least ten times. J is TRBJ2-7 and V is TRBV3-1, with a possible D match to TRBD2 (6 bases). The CDR3 spans 15 residues. V was pared by 0 bases and J by 7 bases, with 16 bases between. Germline CDR1 reads LGHDT; CDR2 reads YNNKEL (reference sequence). The CDR3, as DNA: TGTGCCAGCAGCCAAGATGGCGGGGCCCGTGGGGAGCAGTACTTC. Amino acid sequence: CASSQDGGARGEQYF.

This clonotype appeared many times. V gene TRBV30 combines with J gene TRBJ2-7; D is unresolved. The CDR3 is made up of 13 amino acids. Germline assignment: CDR1 GTSNPN and CDR2 SVGIG (reference sequence). V gave up 0 bases and J gave up 2 bases, with 8 bases separating them. CDR3 nucleotide sequence: TGTGCCTGGAGTGTACCCGGTACCTACGAGCAGTACTTC. It is translated as CAWSVPGTYEQYF.

This clonotype was seen a handful of times. The V gene is TRBV27, the J gene TRBJ1-4; the D gene is possibly TRBD1 (6 bases). V was clipped by 4 bases and J by 11 bases, with 26 bases between them. CDR1 MNHEY and CDR2 SMNVEV come from the germline V gene (reference sequence). The CDR3 loop spans 17 amino acids. DNA for the CDR3: TGTGCCAGCAGTTCGACGCAACAGGGTCTTGGTGTGGGGAAACTGTTTTTT. Its translation: CASSSTQQGLGVGKLFF.

The V call is TRBV28, the J call TRBJ2-1; TRBD2 agrees at 7 bases. This CDR3 has 12 residues. CDR1 is MDHEN, CDR2 SYDVKM, per germline. The J segment lost 8 bases and the V segment lost 3 bases, leaving 1 base of the junction unmatched. The chain's CDR3 is CASSLAGDEQFF. The DNA of the CDR3 is TGTGCCAGCAGTTTGGCGGGGGATGAGCAGTTCTTC.

This clonotype was counted at least ten times. V and J are TRBV6-5 and TRBJ1-5; D may be TRBD1 (5 bases). The V and J ends lost 2 bases and 9 bases respectively, with 11 bases between them. The CDR3 contains 13 residues. Germline CDR1 is MNHEY and CDR2 is SVGAGI. CDR3 loop: CASSYGAGGPQHF. The DNA for the CDR3 is TGTGCCAGCAGTTACGGGGCCGGGGGGCCCCAGCATTTT.

This clonotype was observed at least ten times. This chain connects TRBV2 to TRBJ2-1; TRBD1 might be the D (5 bases). The germline V gene encodes CDR1 SNHLY and CDR2 FYNNEI. The ends were cut back, 4 bases at V and 1 base at J, with 11 bases in the middle. The CDR3 length is 15 residues. The CDR3 here is CASSARQTSYNEQFF. Here the CDR3 DNA reads TGTGCCAGCAGTGCGAGACAGACGTCCTACAATGAGCAGTTCTTC.

This clonotype came up many times. The V call is TRBV20-1, the J call TRBJ2-3, with unresolved D. Deletions cut 0 bases from V and 3 bases from J, with 16 bases between. CDR1 and CDR2 (germline): DFQATT, SNEGSKA (reference sequence). The CDR3 runs 16 residues. For the CDR3, the DNA is TGCAGTGCTAGAGATTTCGGCAGGACGAGTACAGATACGCAGTATTTT. This translates into CSARDFGRTSTDTQYF.

The chain has TRBV29-1 and TRBJ2-2; D perhaps matches TRBD2 (6 bases). With 7 bases removed from V and 6 bases from J, the gap between germline ends came to 21 bases. Germline CDR1 is SQVTM and CDR2 is ANQGSEA. CDR3 length equals 15 residues. CDR3 in amino acids: CSADSGTPRAGELFF. Written as DNA, the CDR3 is TGCAGCGCTGACTCCGGGACTCCCCGCGCCGGGGAGCTGTTTTTT.

This clonotype was observed many times. The V and J genes are TRBV7-2 and TRBJ1-2, with D uncertain. CDR1 and CDR2 (germline): SGHTA, FQGNSA. Trimming left V 0 bases short and J 3 bases short, with 8 bases between. CDR3 length: 14 residues. The CDR3 protein is CASSLAPGDYGYTF. The CDR3 coding sequence is TGTGCCAGCAGCTTAGCCCCAGGAGACTATGGCTACACCTTC.